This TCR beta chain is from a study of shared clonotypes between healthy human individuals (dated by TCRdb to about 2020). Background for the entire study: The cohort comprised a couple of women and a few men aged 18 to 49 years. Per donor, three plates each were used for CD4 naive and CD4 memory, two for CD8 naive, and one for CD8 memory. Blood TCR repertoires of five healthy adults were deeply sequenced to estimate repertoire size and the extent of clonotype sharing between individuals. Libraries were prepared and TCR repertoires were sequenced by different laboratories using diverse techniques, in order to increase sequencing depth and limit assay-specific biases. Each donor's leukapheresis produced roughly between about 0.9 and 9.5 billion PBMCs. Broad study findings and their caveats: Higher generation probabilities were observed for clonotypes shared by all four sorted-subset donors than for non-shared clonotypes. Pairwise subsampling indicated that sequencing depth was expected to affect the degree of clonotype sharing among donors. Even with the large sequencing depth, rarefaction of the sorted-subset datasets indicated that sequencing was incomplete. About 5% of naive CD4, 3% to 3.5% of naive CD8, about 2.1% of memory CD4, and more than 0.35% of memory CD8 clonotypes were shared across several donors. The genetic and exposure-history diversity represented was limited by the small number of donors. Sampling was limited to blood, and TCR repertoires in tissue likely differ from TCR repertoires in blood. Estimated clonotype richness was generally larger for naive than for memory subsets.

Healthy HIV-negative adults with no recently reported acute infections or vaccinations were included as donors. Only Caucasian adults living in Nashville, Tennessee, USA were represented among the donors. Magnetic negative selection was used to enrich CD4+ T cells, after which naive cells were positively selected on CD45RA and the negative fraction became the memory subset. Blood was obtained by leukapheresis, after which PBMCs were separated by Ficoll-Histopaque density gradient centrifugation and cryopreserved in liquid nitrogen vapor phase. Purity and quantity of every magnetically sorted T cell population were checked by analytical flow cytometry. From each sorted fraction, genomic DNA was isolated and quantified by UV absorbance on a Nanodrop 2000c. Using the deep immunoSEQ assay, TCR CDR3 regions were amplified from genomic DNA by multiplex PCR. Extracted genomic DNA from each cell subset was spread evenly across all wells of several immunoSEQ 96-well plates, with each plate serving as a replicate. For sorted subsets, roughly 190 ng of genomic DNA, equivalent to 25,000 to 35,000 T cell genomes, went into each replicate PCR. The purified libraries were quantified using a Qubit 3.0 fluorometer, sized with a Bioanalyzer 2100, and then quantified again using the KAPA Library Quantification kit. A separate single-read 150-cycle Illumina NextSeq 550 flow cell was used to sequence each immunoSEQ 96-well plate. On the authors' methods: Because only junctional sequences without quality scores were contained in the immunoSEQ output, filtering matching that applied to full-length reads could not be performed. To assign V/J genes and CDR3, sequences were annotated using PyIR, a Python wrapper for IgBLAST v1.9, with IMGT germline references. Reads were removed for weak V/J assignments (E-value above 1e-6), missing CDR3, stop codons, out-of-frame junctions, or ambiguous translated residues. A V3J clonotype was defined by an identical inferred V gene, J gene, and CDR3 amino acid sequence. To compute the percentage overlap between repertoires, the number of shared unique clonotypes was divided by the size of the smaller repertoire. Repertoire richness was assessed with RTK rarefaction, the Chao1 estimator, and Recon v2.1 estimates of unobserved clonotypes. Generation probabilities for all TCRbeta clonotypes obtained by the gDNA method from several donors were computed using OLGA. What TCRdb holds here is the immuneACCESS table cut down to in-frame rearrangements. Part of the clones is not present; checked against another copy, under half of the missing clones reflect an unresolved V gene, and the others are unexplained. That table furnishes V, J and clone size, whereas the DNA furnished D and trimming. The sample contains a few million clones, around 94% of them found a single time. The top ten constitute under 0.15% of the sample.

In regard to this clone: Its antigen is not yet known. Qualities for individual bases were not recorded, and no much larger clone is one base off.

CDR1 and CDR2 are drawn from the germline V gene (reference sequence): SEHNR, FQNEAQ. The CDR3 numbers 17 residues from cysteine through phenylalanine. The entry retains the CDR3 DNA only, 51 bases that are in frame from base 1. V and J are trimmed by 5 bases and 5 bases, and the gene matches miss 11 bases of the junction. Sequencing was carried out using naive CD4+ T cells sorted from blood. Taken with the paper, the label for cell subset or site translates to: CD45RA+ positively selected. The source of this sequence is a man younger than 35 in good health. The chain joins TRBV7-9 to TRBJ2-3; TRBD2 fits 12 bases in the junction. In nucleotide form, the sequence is TGTGCCAGCAGCCAGAGACTCGGACTAGCGGGGCAAGATACGCAGTATTTT. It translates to CASSQRLGLAGQDTQYF.